The 5 T cell receptor beta chains below were found in one sample sequenced in a study of OX40 agonist ivuxolimab in advanced cancers. Data came from immunoSEQ multiplex PCR; TCRdb stores just in-frame clones and leaves some out. The repertoire holds fewer than 65,000 clones, with about nine tenths as singletons. Here the sequenced sample was CD4+ or CD8+ T cells sorted from blood, taken in a trial of the OX40 agonist ivuxolimab. The receptor set was obtained from an adult with an advanced solid tumor such as melanoma, head and neck, liver or kidney cancer.

The V call is TRBV18, the J call TRBJ2-7; D possibly corresponds to TRBD2 (6 bases). Deletions cut 1 base from V and 9 bases from J, with 16 bases between. Germline CDR1 is KGHSH and CDR2 is LQKENI. CDR3 length: 14 amino acids. CDR3 protein: CASSPRGGRDVQYF. DNA of the CDR3: TGTGCCAGCTCACCACGGGGTGGGCGGGATGTGCAGTACTTC.

V usage is TRBV11-2 and J usage is TRBJ2-1; D could derive from TRBD1 or TRBD2 (5 bases each). Looked up from germline, CDR1 is SGHAT and CDR2 is FQNNGV. The V end lost 5 bases, the J end lost 1 base, and 12 bases lay between the germline ends. CDR3 length: 15 amino acids. The CDR3 loop reads CASSNRGSSYNEQFF. The CDR3 coding sequence is TGTGCCAGCAGCAACCGGGGCTCATCCTACAATGAGCAGTTCTTC.

The V and J genes are TRBV5-4 and TRBJ2-3, with 12 nucleotides matching TRBD2. V shed 4 bases and J 0 bases; nucleotides not matched to a gene: 9. From germline, CDR1 is SGHNT and CDR2 YYREEE (reference sequence). This CDR3 has 18 amino acids. The CDR3 bases are TGTGCCAGCAGCCCTCGGTCTAGCGGGGGGGCTAGCACAGATACGCAGTATTTT. This sequence encodes CASSPRSSGGASTDTQYF.

V and J are TRBV2 and TRBJ2-5, with D unclear. Germline CDR1 SNHLY, CDR2 FYNNEI. V was shortened by 8 bases and J by 2 bases, with 6 bases between the two germline ends. CDR3 length: 11 amino acids. Written as DNA, the CDR3 is TGTGCCAGCCAGACTCAAGAGACCCAGTACTTC. It codes for CASQTQETQYF.

The chain joins TRBV5-1 to TRBJ2-7; 9 nucleotides agree with TRBD1. V lost 2 bases to trimming and J lost 4 bases; unmatched junction nucleotides: 4. Germline loops: CDR1 SGHRS, CDR2 YFSETQ. This CDR3 comprises 14 residues. The DNA of the CDR3 is TGCGCCAGCAGCTTAATGGGACAGGGATACGAGCAGTACTTC. Amino acid sequence: CASSLMGQGYEQYF.